Listed below are T cell receptor beta chains from one sample, sequenced in a study of CD8 T cells in acute hepatitis C reinfection. Profiled with immunoSEQ multiplex PCR; TCRdb holds only in-frame clones, not every one. The table lists some 38,000 clones, about 83% of them singletons. Sequenced material: naive CD8+ T cells from PBMCs. The origin of the receptors is a man aged 25-45 years with chronic hepatitis C. CDR3s include the opening cysteine and the closing phenylalanine or tryptophan. D genes are given only for firm matches. Not every row has a clone size; where given, it reads once, few, many or a size class.

abundance,v_gene,d_gene,j_gene,CDR3aa,CDR3nt
NA,TRBV29-1,NA,TRBJ1-2,CSVDWEWGSGYTF,TGCAGCGTTGACTGGGAGTGGGGGAGCGGCTACACCTTC
NA,TRBV4-3,NA,TRBJ2-7,CASSQESAGASYEQYF,TGCGCCAGCAGCCAAGAATCGGCGGGGGCCTCCTACGAGCAGTACTTC
NA,TRBV25-1,NA,TRBJ1-1,CASSEYLWGGTGDTEAFF,TGTGCCAGCAGTGAATATTTATGGGGGGGGACTGGGGACACTGAAGCTTTCTTT
NA,TRBV11-3,NA,TRBJ2-7,CASSLGGGTYEQYF,TGTGCCAGCAGCTTAGGAGGCGGCACCTACGAGCAGTACTTC
NA,TRBV9,NA,TRBJ2-5,CASSVAGGAQETQYF,TGTGCCAGCAGCGTAGCGGGCGGGGCCCAAGAGACCCAGTACTTC
NA,TRBV30,NA,TRBJ2-2,CAWIGQNTGELFF,TGTGCCTGGATCGGCCAGAACACCGGGGAGCTGTTTTTT
NA,TRBV9,NA,TRBJ2-2,CASSVEANTGELFF,TGTGCCAGCAGCGTAGAAGCGAACACCGGGGAGCTGTTTTTT
NA,TRBV19,NA,TRBJ1-1,CASFFGGARTEAFF,TGTGCCAGTTTCTTCGGGGGGGCGCGTACTGAAGCTTTCTTT
NA,TRBV21-1,NA,TRBJ1-2,CASSKVLGARGYTF,TGTGCCAGCAGCAAAGTATTAGGGGCGCGGGGCTACACCTTC
few,TRBV30,TRBD1,TRBJ1-1,CAWGEQGNEAFF,TGTGCCTGGGGCGAACAGGGGAATGAAGCTTTCTTT
NA,TRBV5-1,TRBD1,TRBJ2-2,CASSLNRDREAGELFF,TGCGCCAGCAGCTTAAACCGGGACAGGGAGGCCGGGGAGCTGTTTTTT
NA,TRBV7-9,NA,TRBJ2-1,CASSMTLGFDEQFF,TGTGCCAGCAGCATGACCCTTGGATTTGATGAGCAGTTCTTC
NA,TRBV5-1,NA,TRBJ1-5,CASSLGITGWDQPQHF,TGCGCCAGCAGCTTGGGTATCACGGGGTGGGATCAGCCCCAGCATTTT
once,TRBV28,TRBD1,TRBJ2-7,CASSAGTGLPYEQYF,TGTGCCAGCAGTGCCGGGACAGGGCTTCCCTACGAGCAGTACTTC
NA,TRBV6-5,NA,TRBJ2-2,CASIQGNTGELFF,TGTGCCAGCATACAGGGGAACACCGGGGAGCTGTTTTTT
NA,TRBV7-9,TRBD2,TRBJ2-1,CASDSGISSYNEQFF,TGTGCCAGCGATAGCGGGATTAGCTCCTACAATGAGCAGTTCTTC
NA,TRBV6-4,NA,TRBJ2-7,CASKGPIYYEQYF,TGTGCCAGCAAGGGACCGATATACTACGAGCAGTACTTC
NA,TRBV27,TRBD2,TRBJ2-1,CASSLSGEGRGNEQFF,TGTGCCAGCAGTTTATCGGGGGAGGGCCGTGGCAATGAGCAGTTCTTC
once,TRBV9,TRBD1,TRBJ1-1,CASSDSRDRERNTEAFF,TGTGCCAGCAGCGATTCCCGGGACAGGGAGAGGAACACTGAAGCTTTCTTT
NA,TRBV2,NA,TRBJ1-6,CASSEQGAPNSPLHF,TGTGCCAGCAGTGAACAGGGAGCACCTAATTCACCCCTCCACTTT
NA,TRBV5-4,NA,TRBJ1-2,CASRPPVADGYTF,TGTGCCAGCCGCCCCCCGGTGGCGGATGGCTACACCTTC
NA,TRBV6-1,TRBD2,TRBJ2-1,CASRGLLGSGSEQFF,TGTGCCAGCCGCGGCCTATTAGGGAGCGGGAGTGAGCAGTTCTTC
NA,TRBV27,TRBD1,TRBJ2-1,CASSSRQGTSDNEQFF,TGTGCCAGCAGTTCGAGACAGGGGACCTCAGACAATGAGCAGTTCTTC
NA,TRBV4-1,TRBD2,TRBJ2-2,CASSQKIPSGGNTGELFF,TGCGCCAGCAGCCAAAAAATCCCTAGCGGGGGAAACACCGGGGAGCTGTTTTTT
NA,TRBV4-1,NA,TRBJ2-5,CASSQEGREQETQYF,TGCGCCAGCAGCCAAGAAGGCAGGGAACAAGAGACCCAGTACTTC
NA,TRBV25-1,NA,TRBJ1-1,CASIGVAEAFF,TGTGCCAGCATAGGGGTCGCCGAAGCTTTCTTT
NA,TRBV2,TRBD1,TRBJ1-1,CARGQGNTEAFF,TGTGCCAGGGGACAGGGGAACACTGAAGCTTTCTTT